Shown below are 18 T cell receptor beta chains from a single sample sequenced in a study of blood T cells in healthy people across ages (dated by TCRdb to about 2015). Libraries came from 5' RACE. Sequencing took place on an Illumina HiSeq 2500. A second PCR of 7 to 11 cycles was performed with a sample-barcoded 5' primer and a J-beta primer mix. The public reads were reprocessed in TCRdb via fastp at Q25 and MiXCR, keeping in-frame beta chains. Records with the same CDR3 protein are collapsed into one entry carrying the most frequent genes and DNA. This sample comprises hundreds of thousands of distinct CDR3 sequences, 45% to 50% of them detected only once. Around a third of the sample goes to the ten largest clones. Sequencing input: blood. These receptors were collected from a woman between 55 and 75 years old in good health.

This clonotype was picked up a small number of times. The rearrangement uses TRBV20-1 and TRBJ2-7; D perhaps matches TRBD2 (5 bases). Trimming removed 3 bases at V and 12 bases at J, with 12 bases between. Germline V gene sequence: CDR1 DFQATT, CDR2 SNEGSKA (reference sequence). There are 10 residues in the CDR3. The CDR3 nucleotides are TGCAGTGCTAGCCGGGAAGAAGGGTACTTC. This codes for CSASREEGYF.

This clonotype has only a few counts. V gene TRBV2 combines with J gene TRBJ2-5; D uncertain. V was clipped by 7 bases and J by 5 bases, with 8 bases between them. The CDR3 is 11 residues long. Germline CDR1 SNHLY, CDR2 FYNNEI. The CDR3 loop reads CASTPGETQYF. For the CDR3, the DNA is TGTGCCAGCACCCCCGGCGAGACCCAGTACTTC.

The chain joins TRBV7-9 to TRBJ1-4; 9 bases map to TRBD1. V trimming: 3 bases; J trimming: 8 bases; junction bases outside the gene matches: 7. This CDR3 has 15 residues. Germline V gives CDR1 SEHNR, CDR2 FQNEAQ (reference sequence). CDR3 region: CASSLAQGAREKLFF. For the CDR3, the DNA is TGTGCCAGCAGCTTGGCACAGGGGGCGCGGGAAAAACTGTTTTTT.

The rearrangement joins TRBV6-6 to TRBJ2-1; 7 bases line up with TRBD1. The CDR3 sequence is 16 residues long. Trimming at V came to 2 bases and at J to 3 bases, leaving 7 bases not matched to a gene. Germline V CDR1 and CDR2: MNHNY, SVGAGI (reference sequence). The CDR3: CASSYRPGQDYNEQFF. The CDR3 nucleotides read TGTGCCAGCAGTTACCGGCCTGGACAGGACTACAATGAGCAGTTCTTC.

To note about this clonotype: At one end the junction does not follow the germline gene, possibly because of a read error. The chain carries TRBV6-2 or TRBV6-3 and TRBJ2-7; 10 positions match TRBD2. CDR1 MNHEY and CDR2 SVGEGT come from the germline V gene. The CDR3 is made up of 15 amino acids. This CDR3 reads CAGSYTSGTPYEQYF. CDR3 coding DNA: TGTGCCGGCAGTTACACTAGCGGGACCCCCTACGAGCAGTACTTC.

The table lists this clonotype with many counts. The gene calls are TRBV29-1 and TRBJ2-5; D call uncertain. Germline lookup yields CDR1 SQVTM and CDR2 ANQGSEA. The CDR3 sequence is 13 residues long. V lost 3 bases, J lost 3 bases, and 11 bases lay in between. CDR3 coding DNA: TGCAGCGTTGATCGTAACAAGAAAGAGACCCAGTACTTC. It encodes CSVDRNKKETQYF.

DNA of the CDR3: TGCGCCAGCAGCTACGGACTAGCGGGCCCCTACAATGAGCAGTTCTTC. Translation gives CASSYGLAGPYNEQFF. This chain uses TRBV5-1 with TRBJ2-1, with 11 bases matching TRBD2. Germline CDR1 is SGHRS and CDR2 is YFSETQ. Trimming at V came to 3 bases and at J to 2 bases, leaving 4 bases not matched to a gene. This CDR3 is built from 16 residues.

This clonotype appeared a few times. V and J are TRBV5-1 and TRBJ2-7; 15 bases match TRBD2. This CDR3 is 16 amino acids long. The germline CDR1 and CDR2 sequences are SGHRS and YFSETQ. Trimming took 1 base from V and 2 from J; bases not matched to a gene: 1. The CDR3 spells CASSLRTSGRAYEQYF. In DNA form, the CDR3 reads TGCGCCAGCAGCTTGAGGACTAGCGGGAGGGCCTACGAGCAGTACTTC.

The rearrangement uses TRBV27 and TRBJ1-1; D perhaps matches TRBD1 (6 bases). The germline V and J ends were trimmed by 3 bases and 7 bases, with 18 bases remaining between them. There are 15 residues in the CDR3. CDR1 is MNHEY, CDR2 SMNVEV, per germline (reference sequence). In DNA, the CDR3 is TGTGCCAGCAGTTTCTCCCCGGGGGCACTAGGTGAAGCTTTCTTT. Protein sequence: CASSFSPGALGEAFF.

This clonotype was counted between two and nine times. The chain couples TRBV7-2 to TRBJ2-7; TRBD2 is a possible D gene (6 bases). The CDR3 covers 15 residues. Trimming removed 4 bases from V and 6 bases from J, with 19 bases in between. Germline V gene lookup returns CDR1 SGHTA and CDR2 FQGNSA. This CDR3 is CASSSPSTRRGEQYF. CDR3 sequence (DNA): TGTGCCAGCAGCTCTCCGAGTACTCGGAGGGGCGAGCAGTACTTC.

V usage is TRBV5-1 and J usage is TRBJ1-2; 11 bases are a match to TRBD1. Germline values: CDR1 SGHRS, CDR2 YFSETQ. J gave up 7 bases and V 4 bases, and 6 bases lay outside the gene matches. The length of the CDR3 is 14 residues. The CDR3 protein is CASSDRTGGSGYTF. The DNA for the CDR3 is TGCGCCAGCAGCGATCGGACAGGGGGCAGTGGCTACACCTTC.

The CDR3, as DNA: TGTGCCAGCAGTGGTTCGGTTCTTCGGGGTGGCTACACCTTC. Its protein is CASSGSVLRGGYTF. The chain uses TRBV25-1 and TRBJ1-2; D is unresolved. V lost 4 bases to trimming and J lost 7 bases, with 16 bases between them. The germline V gene has CDR1 MGHDK and CDR2 SYGVNS. This CDR3 has 14 amino acids.

The chain carries TRBV4-2 and TRBJ2-2; D is ambiguous. V was shortened by 1 base and J by 6 bases, with 12 bases between the two germline ends. CDR3 size: 15 residues. Germline V CDR1 and CDR2: LGHNA, YNFKEQ. CDR3 DNA sequence: TGTGCCAGCAGCCAAGGGTATCTTGGCGCCGGGGAGCTGTTTTTT. It is translated as CASSQGYLGAGELFF.

This clonotype showed up just a few times. The rearrangement links TRBV12-3 or TRBV12-4 to TRBJ2-5, with D possibly matching TRBD2 (5 bases). V lost 6 bases and J 3 bases, leaving 14 bases between the germline ends. The CDR3 totals 14 residues. CDR3 region: CASRSTLGEETQYF. The CDR3 DNA reads as TGTGCCAGCAGGTCAACGCTCGGGGAAGAGACCCAGTACTTC.

As for this clonotype: An end of the junction does not agree with germline; a read error may underlie this. The chain carries TRBV20-1 and TRBJ1-2, with D possibly matching TRBD1 (5 bases). Germline values: CDR1 DFQATT, CDR2 SNEGSKA (reference sequence). The CDR3 runs to 14 residues. In DNA, the CDR3 is TGCAGTGCTAGCGAGGCAGGGAAAAACTATGGTTACACCTTC. The encoded protein is CSASEAGKNYGYTF.

The chain joins TRBV20-1 to TRBJ2-1; D is unresolved. The germline CDR1 and CDR2 sequences are DFQATT and SNEGSKA (reference sequence). Trimming removed 4 bases at V and 1 base at J, with 5 bases between. This CDR3 comprises 12 residues. This chain's CDR3 is CSAMFSYNEQFF. The CDR3 nucleotides read TGCAGTGCTATGTTTTCCTACAATGAGCAGTTCTTC.

CDR3 sequence reads: CASSLLAGTSETQYF. The DNA of the CDR3 is TGTGCCAGCAGCTTACTAGCGGGGACAAGCGAGACCCAGTACTTC. The V and J genes are TRBV7-8 and TRBJ2-5; 9 positions match TRBD2. CDR1 and CDR2 from the germline V gene are SGHVS and FQNEAQ. The CDR3 has 15 residues. V shed 2 bases and J 5 bases; nucleotides not matched to a gene: 6.

The J gene is TRBJ2-1, the V gene TRBV20-1; 13 positions agree with TRBD2. CDR3 length: 15 amino acids. The germline V gene encodes CDR1 DFQATT and CDR2 SNEGSKA (reference sequence). V was pared by 6 bases and J by 7 bases, with 9 bases of the junction left unmatched. Here the CDR3 reads CSATRTSGGGNEQFF. The CDR3 DNA reads as TGCAGTGCAACCCGGACTAGCGGGGGTGGGAATGAGCAGTTCTTC.